This TCR beta chain appears in the sequencing data of a study of CD8 T cells in ankylosing spondylitis. Researchers built TCR beta libraries using quantitative 5'-RACE with molecular barcodes. One entry per CDR3 protein results from TCRdb running MiXCR on the 5' RACE reads. The data contain about 800,000 distinct CDR3 sequences, 12% of them singletons. This clonotype was recorded at least ten times. Antigen: not known. A read error may account for a junction end that differs from germline. Study-level results: Made up of eight highly homologous variants, a TCR beta motif appeared characteristic of ankylosing spondylitis blood. Some of the motif variants had earlier been found in reactive arthritis patients' fluid and blood. Enrichment of disease-linked clones was reportedly significant in matched ankylosing spondylitis synovial fluid.

Germline assignment: CDR1 SGHRS and CDR2 YFSETQ. The CDR3 has 14 amino acids. The sequenced sample consisted of blood, either unsorted or a sorted T cell fraction (not recorded which). The sequence came from a male donor with ankylosing spondylitis. V usage is TRBV5-1 and J usage is TRBJ2-7; D unresolved. The CDR3 sequence is CASSLGGTTYEQYF. The DNA of the CDR3 is TGTGCCAGCAGTTTAGGCGGCACTACCTACGAGCAGTACTTC.